This T cell receptor (beta chain) was profiled in a study of identical twins. CDR1 is MNHEY and CDR2 is SVGEGT in the germline V gene. CDR3 length: 17 residues. The ends were cut back, 0 bases at V and 4 bases at J, with 13 bases in the middle. As for this clonotype: Its antigen is unidentified.

From the 5' RACE reads, TCRdb called clonotypes with MiXCR, one entry per CDR3 protein. The data show 350,000 to 450,000 distinct CDR3 sequences, less than 20% seen once. Study results and limitations: Researchers reported excess low generation probability among twin-shared out-of-frame alpha sequences.

Each donor (without exception) was a healthy Caucasian. The clonotype originates from a man aged 45 to 65 in good health. The chain recombines TRBV6-2 or TRBV6-3 with TRBJ2-6; either TRBD1 or TRBD2 may fit D (6 bases each). Sequences were obtained from naive T cells sorted from blood. The CDR3 region is CASSYSVRGRGANVLTF. CDR3 bases: TGTGCCAGCAGTTACTCGGTCCGGGGGCGAGGGGCCAACGTCCTGACTTTC.